This T cell receptor beta chain was sequenced during a study of type 1 and type 2 diabetes patients. Study context: T cells were magnetically sorted from PBMCs as CD4+ or CD8+ subsets. Study conclusions and caveats: Type 2 diabetes repertoires were more diverse than type 1 diabetes repertoires.

Standard classification criteria confirmed type 1 or type 2 diabetes in all patients. As to this clonotype: The antigen is unknown.

Trimming removed 2 bases from V and 4 bases from J, with 6 bases in between. Germline V CDR1 and CDR2: SGHTA, FQGNSA. CDR3 size: 13 residues. PCR was run on genomic DNA. Amplification of the beta chain CDR3 used 30 forward and 13 reverse multiplex primers. Via MiXCR, TCRdb re-called the multiplex PCR reads, giving one row per CDR3 protein. This sample has 270,000 or so distinct CDR3 sequences; roughly 48% occur once, and the top ten carry approximately 15%. The sequencing sample was made of peripheral blood mononuclear cells (PBMCs). The chain joins TRBV7-2 to TRBJ1-5; no firm D call. This clonotype was sampled from a man younger than 35 with type 2 diabetes. DNA of the CDR3: TGTGCCAGCAGCTTATTCTCGAATCAGCCCCAGCATTTT. Protein sequence: CASSLFSNQPQHF.